The next 4 T cell receptor beta chains were all read from a single sample in a study of blood T cells in healthy people across ages (dated by TCRdb to between 2014 and 2017). Receptor amplification or capture employed 5' RACE. This sample was sequenced with an Illumina HiSeq 2500. The second PCR ran for about 6 to 12 cycles and used a J-beta primer mix along with a sample-barcoded 5' primer. The public reads were reprocessed in TCRdb via fastp at Q25 and MiXCR, keeping in-frame beta chains. Entries that share a CDR3 protein sequence are merged under the most common genes and DNA. The sample includes under 800,000 distinct CDR3 sequences, with roughly 41% observed a single time. The top ten clones comprise around 20% of the sample. Sequencing was done on a sample of blood. The receptors shown here come from a woman in her fifties or sixties in good health.

Many counts were recorded for this clonotype. In DNA, the CDR3 is TGTGCCAGCAGCGTAGGAAGCGCCCGATCCTACGAGCAGTACTTC. Amino acid sequence: CASSVGSARSYEQYF. V is TRBV9 and J is TRBJ2-7, with D hard to call. V was trimmed by 0 bases and J by 1 base, leaving 11 bases between them. CDR1 SGDLS and CDR2 YYNGEE come from the germline V gene. The CDR3 sequence is 15 residues long.

This chain links TRBV20-1 with TRBJ1-5, with 9 bases lining up with TRBD1. J gave up 7 bases and V 5 bases, and 9 bases lay outside the gene matches. The germline V gene has CDR1 DFQATT and CDR2 SNEGSKA (reference sequence). This CDR3 is built from 14 residues. For the CDR3, the DNA is TGCAGTGCTCAAACCGGACAGGGGTCCCAGCCCCAGCATTTT. Amino acid sequence: CSAQTGQGSQPQHF.

This chain uses TRBV25-1 with TRBJ2-7; possible D gene TRBD1, 5 bases. The CDR3 is made up of 14 amino acids. V dropped 2 bases and J dropped 2 bases, with 10 bases sitting between them. The germline CDR1 and CDR2 sequences are MGHDK and SYGVNS. DNA for the CDR3: TGTGCCAGCAGTGAAAGGGGTGTCGCCTACGAGCAGTACTTC. This encodes CASSERGVAYEQYF.

The chain has TRBV19 and TRBJ2-1; D not resolved. Germline CDR1 and CDR2: LNHDA and SQIVND (reference sequence). Trimming pared 6 bases from V and 0 bases from J, leaving 12 bases between. The CDR3 has 15 amino acids. The CDR3 region is CASRTAGSSYNEQFF. The CDR3 bases are TGTGCCAGTAGGACGGCCGGAAGCTCCTACAATGAGCAGTTCTTC.